This T cell receptor (beta chain) was observed in a study of shared clonotypes between healthy human individuals. Naive CD8 cells, CD45RO-negative and positively selected for CCR7, excluded terminally differentiated effector memory CD45RA+ cells. The germline V and J ends were trimmed by 0 bases and 5 bases, with 11 bases remaining between them. The CDR3 has 15 amino acids. Germline assignment: CDR1 MNHEY and CDR2 SMNVEV (reference sequence). This table comes from immunoSEQ multiplex PCR, and its TCRdb copy is limited to in-frame clones, with some not included. Altogether some 2,100,000 clones are present, under 95% being singletons, with the ten largest covering approximately 1.7%.

This TCR derives from a man aged 18 to 30 in good health. Some clones in this sample may be carry-over from other donors' samples. This chain joins TRBV27 and TRBJ1-5; tentatively, D is TRBD1 (6 bases). The sample was naive CD8+ T cells from PBMCs. The CDR3 nucleotides are TGTGCCAGCAGTTTATCATGGGGGCGTGATCAGCCCCAGCATTTT. It yields the protein CASSLSWGRDQPQHF.